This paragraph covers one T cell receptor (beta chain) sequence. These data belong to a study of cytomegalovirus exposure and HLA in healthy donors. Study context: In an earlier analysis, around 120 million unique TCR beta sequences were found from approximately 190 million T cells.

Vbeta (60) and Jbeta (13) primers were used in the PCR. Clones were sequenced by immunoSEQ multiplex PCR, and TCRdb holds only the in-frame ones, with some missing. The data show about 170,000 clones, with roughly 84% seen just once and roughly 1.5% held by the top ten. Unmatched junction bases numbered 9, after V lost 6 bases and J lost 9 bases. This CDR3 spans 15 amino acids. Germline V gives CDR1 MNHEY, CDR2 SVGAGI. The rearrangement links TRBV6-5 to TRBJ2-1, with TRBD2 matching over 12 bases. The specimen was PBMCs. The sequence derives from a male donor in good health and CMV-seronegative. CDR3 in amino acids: CASRKTSGRSREQFF. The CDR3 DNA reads TGTGCCAGCAGGAAGACTAGCGGGAGATCTCGTGAGCAGTTCTTC.